This is a list of T cell receptor beta chains from one sample in a study of control samples from healthy donors and cancer patients. Repertoires were generated with immunoSEQ multiplex PCR, while TCRdb's copy carries only in-frame clones and drops some. This sample has about 110,000 clones, with 85% to 90% found just once. Sequencing was carried out using blood. The receptors derive from a woman in her 50s in good health. CDR3s include the opening cysteine and the closing phenylalanine or tryptophan. A D gene is named only where the DNA matches it firmly. Expanded clones are given a class, and other clones once, few, many or no size at all.

clone_size,v_call,d_call,cdr3_length,j_call,cdr3_aa,cdr3_nt
.,TRBV15,.,11,TRBJ1-2,CATSRGYGYTF,TGTGCCACCAGCAGAGGCTATGGCTACACCTTC
once,TRBV6-1,.,15,TRBJ1-5,CASSERRIGNQPQHF,TGTGCCAGCAGTGAACGGAGAATCGGCAATCAGCCCCAGCATTTT
.,TRBV6-5,TRBD1,14,TRBJ2-2,CASSTGDSTGELFF,TGTGCCAGCAGCACAGGGGATAGCACCGGGGAGCTGTTTTTT
few,TRBV7-9,TRBD1,15,TRBJ1-6,CASSLPGGYNSPLHF,TGTGCCAGCAGCTTACCAGGGGGCTATAATTCACCCCTCCACTTT
.,TRBV3-1/TRBV3-2,.,16,TRBJ2-1,CASSQGVGPSGGEQFF,TGTGCCAGCAGCCAAGGGGTAGGACCCTCTGGCGGTGAGCAGTTCTTC
.,TRBV7-9,.,14,TRBJ1-6,CASSLEVQNSPLHF,TGTGCCAGCAGCTTAGAAGTTCAGAATTCACCCCTCCACTTT
.,TRBV18,.,11,TRBJ2-2,CASSGAGELFF,TGTGCCAGCTCAGGGGCCGGGGAGCTGTTTTTT
.,TRBV7-2,.,17,TRBJ2-6,CASSLRGSSSGANVLTF,TGTGCCAGCAGCTTACGGGGCAGTTCGAGTGGGGCCAACGTCCTGACTTTC
.,TRBV6-5,.,14,TRBJ2-5,CASKMSTSKETQYF,TGTGCCAGCAAGATGAGTACTAGTAAAGAGACCCAGTACTTC
.,TRBV4-3,.,14,TRBJ1-4,CASSQGVRSGKLFF,TGCGCCAGCAGCCAAGGTGTCCGAAGTGGAAAACTGTTTTTT
.,TRBV19,TRBD1,15,TRBJ2-5,CASSIEDRVQETQYF,TGTGCCAGTAGTATTGAGGACAGGGTTCAAGAGACCCAGTACTTC
.,TRBV19,.,13,TRBJ1-5,CASARQNNQPQHF,TGTGCCAGTGCAAGACAGAATAATCAGCCCCAGCATTTT
.,TRBV5-6,.,15,TRBJ2-1,CASNLRRRVYNEQFF,TGTGCCAGCAACCTCCGTCGCAGGGTATACAATGAGCAGTTCTTC
.,TRBV7-3,.,13,TRBJ2-3,CASSSVGSDTQYF,TGTGCCAGCAGCTCGGTTGGATCAGATACGCAGTATTTT
.,TRBV12-2,.,14,TRBJ2-5,CASRFSVPLATQYF,TGTGCAAGTCGCTTCTCCGTGCCCCTTGCAACCCAGTACTTC
.,TRBV30,.,12,TRBJ2-7,CAWSSSPYEQYF,TGTGCCTGGAGCAGCAGTCCCTACGAGCAGTACTTC
.,TRBV29-1,.,11,TRBJ1-2,CSVVRGYGYTF,TGCAGCGTTGTGAGGGGCTATGGCTACACCTTC
.,TRBV27,.,12,TRBJ1-5,CASSLLGQPQHF,TGTGCCAGCAGTTTACTTGGGCAGCCCCAGCATTTT
.,TRBV2,TRBD2,14,TRBJ2-3,CASIPRGGADTQYF,TGTGCCAGCATTCCTCGGGGGGGGGCAGATACGCAGTATTTT
.,TRBV11-2,TRBD1,16,TRBJ2-4,CASSLSGQAAKNIQYF,TGTGCCAGCAGCTTATCGGGACAGGCAGCCAAAAACATTCAGTACTTC
.,TRBV5-8,.,15,TRBJ1-2,CASSARAKGVYGYTF,TGTGCCAGCAGCGCAAGAGCAAAGGGTGTTTATGGCTACACCTTC
once,TRBV27,.,12,TRBJ1-6,CASSLLNSPLHF,TGTGCCAGCAGCCTCCTGAATTCACCCCTCCACTTT
.,TRBV7-9,.,15,TRBJ2-5,CASSLVVWGAETQYF,TGTGCCAGCAGCTTAGTGGTCTGGGGTGCCGAGACCCAGTACTTC
.,TRBV5-1,.,13,TRBJ2-5,CASSRQSEETQYF,TGCGCCAGCAGCAGACAGTCGGAAGAGACCCAGTACTTC
once,TRBV24-1,.,13,TRBJ2-3,CATSEPRWVEQYF,TGTGCCACCAGTGAACCTCGTTGGGTTGAGCAGTATTTT
.,TRBV3-1/TRBV3-2,.,12,TRBJ1-1,CASSQDLSEAFF,TGTGCCAGCAGCCAAGATCTGTCAGAAGCTTTCTTT
.,TRBV19,TRBD2,17,TRBJ2-1,CASSIDSGRVRPNEQFF,TGTGCCAGTAGTATAGATAGCGGGAGGGTACGCCCCAATGAGCAGTTCTTC